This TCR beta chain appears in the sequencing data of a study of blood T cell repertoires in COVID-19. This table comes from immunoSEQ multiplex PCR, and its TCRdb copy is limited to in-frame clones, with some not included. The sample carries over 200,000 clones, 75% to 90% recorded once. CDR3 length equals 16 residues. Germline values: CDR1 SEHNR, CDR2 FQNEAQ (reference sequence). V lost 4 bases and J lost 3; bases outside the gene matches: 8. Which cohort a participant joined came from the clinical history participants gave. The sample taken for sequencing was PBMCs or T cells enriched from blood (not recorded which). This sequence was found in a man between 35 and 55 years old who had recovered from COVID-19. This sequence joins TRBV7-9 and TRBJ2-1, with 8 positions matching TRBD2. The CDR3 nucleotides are TGTGCCAGCAGCTCCCTACTAGCGGTCTTCTACAATGAGCAGTTCTTC. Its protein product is CASSSLLAVFYNEQFF.